This T cell receptor (beta chain) was found in a study of T cells after yellow fever vaccination (dated 2019 in TCRdb). Some background on the complete study: Libraries from fractions with low cell numbers were prepared with the SMART-Seq v4 Ultra Low Input RNA kit. Blood samples were taken at several timepoints before and after primary and secondary immunization, and bulk PBMC replicates and cell subsets were isolated. To follow T-cell clones before and after both primary and booster YFV17D yellow fever vaccination, bulk TCR alpha and beta repertoires underwent longitudinal sequencing. Two healthy male donors, one aged 18 to 29 and one aged 30 to 39 years, were included in the cohort. The study at large found these results: A small share of clonotypes was detected in both CD4 and CD8 compartments, with the overlap likely arising from convergent recombination. The secondary T-cell response was weaker than the primary response but faster, peaking on day 5 instead of day 15. Because the study included only a couple of donors, the extent to which the findings can be generalized is limited. Computational filtering was required because FACS-sorted repertoires could contain abundant contaminating clonotypes from the bulk population. After the booster, most of the clones that had expanded following primary vaccination were detected again (around 95% of CD4 and roughly 90% of CD8), which suggests that memory was broadly maintained.

The CDR3 goes from the cysteine to the phenylalanine over 13 residues. Only CDR3 DNA is held: 39 bases, read in frame from base 1. V is pruned by 8 bases and J by 5 bases, leaving 6 bases of the junction without a gene match. As encoded in the germline V gene (reference sequence), CDR1 is LNHNV while CDR2 is YYDKDF. TCR cDNA was synthesized by 5'RACE template switching, which introduced a universal primer site and unique molecular identifiers. Priming for cDNA synthesis came from both the TCR alpha and TCR beta constant segments. Library amplification used two PCR steps, and the second PCR step added sample barcodes and sequencing adapters. Libraries were sequenced on Illumina HiSeq 2500 (2x100 bp) or NovaSeq (2x150 bp). In the original analysis: Demultiplexing of reads and collapsing into UMI consensus sequences were performed with MIGEC, and V(D)J alignment was carried out with MiXCR. Using edgeR on replicate PBMC samples, clonotypes were called vaccine-responding if FDR was below 0.01 and the log2 fold change was above 5 up to day 15. Each bulk clonotype received a CD4 or CD8 identity based on whether the sequenced CD4 or CD8 repertoire contained that clonotype at higher abundance. TCRdb trimmed the raw reads at Q25, called clones with MiXCR and kept productive beta chains. Every distinct CDR3 protein forms one entry, paired with its most common genes and DNA. The V and J calls here are based on TCRdb, not the publication. This sample gives 300,000 to 400,000 distinct CDR3 sequences in total; more than 5.5% of them show up just once. Around 16% of the sample is taken by the ten largest.

The meaning of the sample's treatment or condition label: live attenuated yellow fever vaccine strain. At every blood-draw timepoint, two biological replicates of bulk PBMCs were collected. PBMCs were isolated from peripheral blood using a standard Ficoll-Paque protocol. TriZol was used to extract RNA from bulk PBMCs, from CD4 and CD8 fractions, and from dextramer-positive and dextramer-negative fractions. This clonotype has more than one count but fewer than ten. Its recognized antigen is unknown. Base qualities are not at hand, and no much larger clone is one base apart. This clonotype originated in a man aged 30-40 years who received the YFV17D yellow fever vaccine. The V and J genes are TRBV15 and TRBJ2-3, and TRBD1 matches 8 of the central bases. This sample comprised PBMCs, obtained 5 days after the yellow fever booster vaccination. The bases read TGTGCCACCCAGTTCAGGGGGCAAGATACGCAGTATTTT. It translates as CATQFRGQDTQYF.